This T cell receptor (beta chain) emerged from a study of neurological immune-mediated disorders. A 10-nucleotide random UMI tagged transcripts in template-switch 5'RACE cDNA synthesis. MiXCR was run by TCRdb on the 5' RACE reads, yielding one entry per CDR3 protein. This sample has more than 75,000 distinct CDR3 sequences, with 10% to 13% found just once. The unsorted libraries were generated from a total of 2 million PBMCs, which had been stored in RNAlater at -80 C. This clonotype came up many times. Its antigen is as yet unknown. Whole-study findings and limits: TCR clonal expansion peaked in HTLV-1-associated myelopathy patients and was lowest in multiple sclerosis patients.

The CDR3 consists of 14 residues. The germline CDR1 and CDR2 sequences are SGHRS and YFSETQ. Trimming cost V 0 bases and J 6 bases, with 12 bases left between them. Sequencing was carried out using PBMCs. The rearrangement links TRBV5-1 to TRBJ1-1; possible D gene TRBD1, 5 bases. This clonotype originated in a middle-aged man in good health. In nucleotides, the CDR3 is TGCGCCAGCAGCTTGGGGGGCGCGTTTGCTGAAGCTTTCTTT. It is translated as CASSLGGAFAEAFF.